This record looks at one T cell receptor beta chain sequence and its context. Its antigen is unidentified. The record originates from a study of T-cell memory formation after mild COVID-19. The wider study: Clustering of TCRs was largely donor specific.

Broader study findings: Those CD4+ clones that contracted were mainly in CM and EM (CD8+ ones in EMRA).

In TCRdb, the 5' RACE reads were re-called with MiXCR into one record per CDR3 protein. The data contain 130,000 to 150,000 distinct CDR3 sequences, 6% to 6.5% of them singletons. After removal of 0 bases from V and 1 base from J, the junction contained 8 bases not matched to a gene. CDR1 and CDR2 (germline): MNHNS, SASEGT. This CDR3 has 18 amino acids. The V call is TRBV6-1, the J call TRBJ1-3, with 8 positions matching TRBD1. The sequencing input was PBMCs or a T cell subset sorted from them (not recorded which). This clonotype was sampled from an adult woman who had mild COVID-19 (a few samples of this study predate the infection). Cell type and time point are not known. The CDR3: CASSEALQGAASGNTIYF. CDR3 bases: TGTGCCAGCAGTGAAGCGCTGCAGGGGGCAGCATCTGGAAACACCATATATTTT.